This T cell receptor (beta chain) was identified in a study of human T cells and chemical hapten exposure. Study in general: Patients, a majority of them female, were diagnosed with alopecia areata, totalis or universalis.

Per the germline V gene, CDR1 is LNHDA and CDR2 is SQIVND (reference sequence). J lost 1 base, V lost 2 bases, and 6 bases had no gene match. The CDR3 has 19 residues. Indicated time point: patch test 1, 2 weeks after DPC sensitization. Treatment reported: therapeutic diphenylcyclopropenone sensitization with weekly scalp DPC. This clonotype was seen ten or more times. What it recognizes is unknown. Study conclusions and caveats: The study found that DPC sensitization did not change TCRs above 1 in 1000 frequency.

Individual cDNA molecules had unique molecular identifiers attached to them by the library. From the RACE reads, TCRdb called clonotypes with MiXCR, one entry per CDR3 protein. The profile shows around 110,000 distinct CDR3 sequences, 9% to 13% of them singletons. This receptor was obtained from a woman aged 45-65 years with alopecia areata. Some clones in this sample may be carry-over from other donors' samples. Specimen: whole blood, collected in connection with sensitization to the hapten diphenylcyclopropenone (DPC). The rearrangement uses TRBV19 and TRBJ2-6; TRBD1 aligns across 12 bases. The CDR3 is CASSILGTGGSSGANVLTF. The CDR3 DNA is TGTGCCAGTAGTATATTAGGGACAGGGGGCTCGTCTGGGGCCAACGTCCTGACTTTC.